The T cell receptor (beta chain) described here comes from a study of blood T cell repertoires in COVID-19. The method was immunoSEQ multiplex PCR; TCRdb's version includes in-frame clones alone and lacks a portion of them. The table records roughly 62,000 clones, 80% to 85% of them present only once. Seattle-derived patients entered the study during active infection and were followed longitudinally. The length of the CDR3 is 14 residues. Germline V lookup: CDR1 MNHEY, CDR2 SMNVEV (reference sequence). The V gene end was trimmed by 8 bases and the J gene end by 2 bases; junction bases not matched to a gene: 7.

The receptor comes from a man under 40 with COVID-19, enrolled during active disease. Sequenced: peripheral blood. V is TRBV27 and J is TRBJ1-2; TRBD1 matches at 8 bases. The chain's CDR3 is CASGAGGINYGYTF. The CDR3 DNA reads TGTGCCAGCGGGGCAGGGGGCATCAACTATGGCTACACCTTC.